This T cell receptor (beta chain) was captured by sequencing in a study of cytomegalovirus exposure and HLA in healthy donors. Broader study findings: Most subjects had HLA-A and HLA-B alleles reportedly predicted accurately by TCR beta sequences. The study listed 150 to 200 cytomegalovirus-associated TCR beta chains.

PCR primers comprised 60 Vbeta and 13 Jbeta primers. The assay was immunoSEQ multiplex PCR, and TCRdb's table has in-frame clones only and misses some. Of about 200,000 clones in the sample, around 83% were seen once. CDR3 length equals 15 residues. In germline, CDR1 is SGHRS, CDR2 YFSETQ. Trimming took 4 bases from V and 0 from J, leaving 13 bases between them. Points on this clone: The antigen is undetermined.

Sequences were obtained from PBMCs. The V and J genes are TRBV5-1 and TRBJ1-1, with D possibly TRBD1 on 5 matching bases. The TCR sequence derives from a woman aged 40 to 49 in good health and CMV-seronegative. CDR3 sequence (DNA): TGCGCCAGCAGCGCGGACACTCGCATGAACACTGAAGCTTTCTTT. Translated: CASSADTRMNTEAFF.